This T cell receptor (beta chain) comes out of a study of shared clonotypes between healthy human individuals. CDR1 and CDR2 (germline): SNHLY, FYNNEI. With 6 bases clipped from V and 7 bases from J, the junction kept 9 bases outside the gene matches. This CDR3 has 16 residues. Concerning this clone: Its antigen is as yet unknown.

Deep level was the assay's run setting. Researchers divided each subset's genomic DNA evenly across several immunoSEQ plates. TCRdb's table, derived via immunoSEQ multiplex PCR, lists solely in-frame clones and lacks some. This sample has about 2 million clones, with approximately 94% found just once. The study, taken as a whole, reports: Genetic and exposure-history diversity was limited by the few donors. An effect of sequencing depth on clonotype sharing among donors was expected.

Cells designated naive CD8 were CD45RO-negative and were positively selected for CCR7, with terminally differentiated effector memory CD45RA+ cells excluded. The sequence was collected from a man aged 18 to 30 in good health. The chain couples TRBV2 to TRBJ2-1, with 13 bases lining up with TRBD2. Sequencing was carried out using naive CD8+ T cells sorted from blood. CDR3 DNA: TGTGCCAGCAGGGTTGGACTAGCGGGGGTCCTGAATGAGCAGTTCTTC. This codes for CASRVGLAGVLNEQFF.